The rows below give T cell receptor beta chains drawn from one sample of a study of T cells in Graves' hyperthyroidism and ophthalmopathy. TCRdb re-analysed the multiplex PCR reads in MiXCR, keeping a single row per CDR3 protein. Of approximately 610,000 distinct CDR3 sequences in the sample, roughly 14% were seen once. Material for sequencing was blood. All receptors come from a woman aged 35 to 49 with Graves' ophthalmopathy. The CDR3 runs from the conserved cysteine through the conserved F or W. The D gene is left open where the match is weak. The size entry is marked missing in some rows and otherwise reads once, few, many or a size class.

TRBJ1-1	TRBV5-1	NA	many	TGCGCCAGCAGGGATGGCGGAGGTAACACTGAAGCTTTCTTT	CASRDGGGNTEAFF
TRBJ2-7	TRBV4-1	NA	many	TGCGCCAGCAGCCAAGTTAGTAGGAACGAGCAGTACTTC	CASSQVSRNEQYF
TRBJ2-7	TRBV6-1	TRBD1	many	TGTGCCAGCAGAGAACCGGGACAGGGGTCCCACGAGCAGTACTTC	CASREPGQGSHEQYF
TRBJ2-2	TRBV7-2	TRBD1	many	TGTGCCAGCAGTTTTGGGACAGGGTCTACCGGGGAGCTGTTTTTT	CASSFGTGSTGELFF
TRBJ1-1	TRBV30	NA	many	TGTGCCTGGAGTGTACGGGTGGCGTCCAGGGTCGGAGCTTTCTTT	CAWSVRVASRVGAFF
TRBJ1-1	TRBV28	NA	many	TGTGCCAGCAGTCCCAACAACCGTGCAGGGATCACTGAAGCTTTCTTT	CASSPNNRAGITEAFF
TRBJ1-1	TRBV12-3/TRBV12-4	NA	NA	TGTGCCAGCACCCCGGGACGGACCAACACTGAAGCTTTCTTT	CASTPGRTNTEAFF
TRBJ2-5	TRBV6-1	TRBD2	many	TGTGCCAGCAGTGAGGGCGGGAGGGCTTTACCGGGGACCCAGTACTTC	CASSEGGRALPGTQYF
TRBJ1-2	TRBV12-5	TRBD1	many	TGTGCTAGTGGTTCTCAGGGGGCGGGAGGCTACACCTTC	CASGSQGAGGYTF
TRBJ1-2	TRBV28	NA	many	TGTGCCAGCAGTTTAGGTGGGGACCTGGGGTTAACCTTC	CASSLGGDLGLTF
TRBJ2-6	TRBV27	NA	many	TGTGCAACAGCAACCAGGCAGGGCGCTGGGGCCAACGTCCTGACTTTC	CATATRQGAGANVLTF
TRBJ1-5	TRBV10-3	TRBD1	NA	TGTGCCACAGCGACAGGGGATAGCAATCAGCCCCAGCATTTT	CATATGDSNQPQHF
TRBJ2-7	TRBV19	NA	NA	TGTGCCAGTAGTATAGCAGTGGGTCTCACCTACGAGCAGTACTTC	CASSIAVGLTYEQYF
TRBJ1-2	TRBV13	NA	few	TGTGCCAGCAGCTTGCGAGGGGCGCCCGGGTATGGCTACACCTTC	CASSLRGAPGYGYTF
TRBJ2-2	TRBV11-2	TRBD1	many	TGTGCCAGCAGCTTCAACAGGGGCAGAGATACCGGGGAGCTGTTTTTT	CASSFNRGRDTGELFF
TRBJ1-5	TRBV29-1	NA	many	TGCAGCGTCGGTGATCAGCCCCAGCATTTT	CSVGDQPQHF
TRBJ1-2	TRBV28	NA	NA	TGTGCCAGCAGTTTACGGGGGGAGGTTGGCTATGGCTACACCTTC	CASSLRGEVGYGYTF
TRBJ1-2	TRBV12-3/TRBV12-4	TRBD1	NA	TGTGCCAGCAGTTTAAGGACAGGGCACTATGGCTACACCTTC	CASSLRTGHYGYTF
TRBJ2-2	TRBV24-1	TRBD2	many	TGTGCCACCAGTGACCCGGTAGCGGGAGATACCGGGGAGCTGTTTTTT	CATSDPVAGDTGELFF
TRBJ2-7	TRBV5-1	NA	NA	TGCGCCAGCCGATGGGGCGAGACCAACTACGAGCAGTACTTC	CASRWGETNYEQYF
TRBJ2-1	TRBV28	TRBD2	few	TGTGCCAGCAGTCCTATAGCGGGAGGCCCCTACAATGAGCAGTTCTTC	CASSPIAGGPYNEQFF
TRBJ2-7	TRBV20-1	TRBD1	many	TGCAGTGCCTCGACAGGGGCGAACTCCTACGAGCAGTACTTC	CSASTGANSYEQYF
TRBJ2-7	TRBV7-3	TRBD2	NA	TGTGCCAGCAGTCCTAGCGGGAGGCCAAACGAGCAGTACTTC	CASSPSGRPNEQYF
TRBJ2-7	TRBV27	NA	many	TGTGCCAGCAGTCCCCGGACGGACTCCTACGAGCAGTACTTC	CASSPRTDSYEQYF
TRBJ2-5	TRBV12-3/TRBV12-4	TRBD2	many	TGTGCCAGCAGTTGGGACTATAGGGAGACCCAGTACTTC	CASSWDYRETQYF
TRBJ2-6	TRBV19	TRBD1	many	TGTGCCAGTAGTATTGGGGACAGCTTTGGCTCTGGGGCCAACGTCCTGACTTTC	CASSIGDSFGSGANVLTF
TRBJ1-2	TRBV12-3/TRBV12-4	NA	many	TGTGCCAGCAGCCGGGGACAAAACTATGGCTACACCTTC	CASSRGQNYGYTF
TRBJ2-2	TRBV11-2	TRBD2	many	TGTGCCAGCAGCACGGGACTAGCGGGAGTTTCCGGGGAGCTGTTTTTT	CASSTGLAGVSGELFF
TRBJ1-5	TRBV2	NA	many	TGTGCCAGCAGTGAACTGGATCAGCCCCAGCATTTT	CASSELDQPQHF
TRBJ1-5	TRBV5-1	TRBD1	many	TGCGCCAGCAGCGTGGGACAGGGTAAACCCCAGCATTTT	CASSVGQGKPQHF
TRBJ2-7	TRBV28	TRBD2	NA	TGTGCCACCATTACTAGCGGGAGAAACTACGAGCAGTACTTC	CATITSGRNYEQYF
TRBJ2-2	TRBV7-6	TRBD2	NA	TGTGCCAGCAGCTTAGTGGAGGGAGGGGACACCGGGGAGCTGTTTTTT	CASSLVEGGDTGELFF
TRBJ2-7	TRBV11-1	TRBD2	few	TGTGCCAGCAGCTTGAGCGGGACGGAGAGCTCCTACGAGCGGTACTTC	CASSLSGTESSYERYF
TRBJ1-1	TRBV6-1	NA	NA	TGTGCCAGCAGCCCACGGGACATCCGGAACACTGAAGCTTTCTTT	CASSPRDIRNTEAFF
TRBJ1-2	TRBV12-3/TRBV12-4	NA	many	TGTGCCAGCAGTCCGACAGCCGTGTCTAACTATGGCTACACCTTC	CASSPTAVSNYGYTF
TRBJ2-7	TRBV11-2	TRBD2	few	TGTGCCAGCAGCTCCATACTAGCGAACTCCTACGAGCAGTACTTC	CASSSILANSYEQYF
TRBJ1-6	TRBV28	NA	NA	TGTGCCAGCAGTTCGGAGGGAAGAAAGCGTTCACCCCTCCACTTT	CASSSEGRKRSPLHF
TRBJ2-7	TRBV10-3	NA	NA	TGTGCCATCAGTCTAGGAGCCCGGGACGAGCAGTACTTC	CAISLGARDEQYF
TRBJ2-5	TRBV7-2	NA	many	TGTGCCAGCAGCTTAGTAGGGGATCAAGAGACCCAGTACTTC	CASSLVGDQETQYF
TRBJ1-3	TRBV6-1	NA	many	TGTGCCAGCAGTATCAGCGTTGGAAACACCATATATTTT	CASSISVGNTIYF
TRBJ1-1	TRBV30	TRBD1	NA	TGTGCCTGGGGGGACAGCGAGAACACTGAAGCTTTCTTT	CAWGDSENTEAFF
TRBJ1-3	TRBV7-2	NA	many	TGTGCCAGCAGTTGGACAGTTGGAAACACCATATATTTT	CASSWTVGNTIYF
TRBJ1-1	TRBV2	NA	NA	TGTGCCAGCAGTCCGCTGATAGGGGTGGGCACTGAAGCTTTCTTT	CASSPLIGVGTEAFF
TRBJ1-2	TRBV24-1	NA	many	TGTGCCACCAGTGATGGGCCCTCCTCGGATGGCTACACCTTC	CATSDGPSSDGYTF
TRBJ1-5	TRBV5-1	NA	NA	TGCGCCAGCAGCTGGGGGGCCGGGCAGCCCCAGCATTTT	CASSWGAGQPQHF
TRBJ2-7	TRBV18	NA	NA	TGTGCCAGCTCACCATGGGACACCCCGACCTACGAGCAGTACTTC	CASSPWDTPTYEQYF
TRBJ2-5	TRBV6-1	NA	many	TGTGCCAGCAGTCCCGAGGACACCTCGGTCTGGACCCAGTACTTC	CASSPEDTSVWTQYF
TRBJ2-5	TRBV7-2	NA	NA	TGTGCCAGCAACTTCGGCGGGGCAGAGACCCAGTACTTC	CASNFGGAETQYF
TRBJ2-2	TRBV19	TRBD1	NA	TGTGCCAGTAGTCCTGACAGGGCCCCCGGGGAGCTGTTTTTT	CASSPDRAPGELFF
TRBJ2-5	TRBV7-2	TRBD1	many	TGTGCCAGCAGCTTGGACAGGGGTTTCGTGGAGACCCAGTACTTC	CASSLDRGFVETQYF